A single sample is the source of the 10 T cell receptor beta chains below, sequenced in a study of blood T cell repertoires in COVID-19. This table comes from immunoSEQ multiplex PCR, and its TCRdb copy is limited to in-frame clones, with some not included. The repertoire holds about 70,000 clones, with about 70% as singletons. Sequencing was done on a sample of peripheral blood. The source of these receptors is a woman aged 70-85 years with acute or convalescent COVID-19.

This clone has a handful of counts. The V gene is TRBV9, the J gene TRBJ1-1; D not certain. Trimming took 0 bases from V and 4 from J, leaving 10 bases between them. Per the germline V gene, CDR1 is SGDLS and CDR2 is YYNGEE. The CDR3 sequence is 14 residues long. CDR3 coding DNA: TGTGCCAGCAGCGTAGCTGCGGGTGGCACTGAAGCTTTCTTT. Amino acids: CASSVAAGGTEAFF.

The chain carries TRBV10-1 and TRBJ2-1, with D tentatively TRBD1 (5 bases). Per germline, CDR1 WNHNN and CDR2 SYGVQD (reference sequence). CDR3 length: 13 residues. V lost 4 bases, J lost 9 bases, and 13 bases lay in between. This CDR3 reads CASSVAERGEQFF. CDR3 bases: TGCGCCAGCAGTGTAGCCGAAAGGGGTGAGCAGTTCTTC.

The chain combines TRBV4-3 with TRBJ1-5, with TRBD1 matching 7 bases. The V and J ends lost 0 bases and 6 bases, in that order; junction bases with no gene match: 5. Germline V gene data show CDR1 as LGHNA and CDR2 as YSLEER. The CDR3 totals 15 residues. This CDR3 reads CASSQDGRGAQPQHF. CDR3 coding DNA: TGCGCCAGCAGCCAAGACGGCAGGGGGGCTCAGCCCCAGCATTTT.

J is TRBJ1-2 and V is TRBV6-1; 9 nucleotides agree with TRBD1. V was clipped by 0 bases and J by 4 bases; unmatched bases: 3. There are 15 residues in the CDR3. Germline V gene lookup returns CDR1 MNHNS and CDR2 SASEGT. CDR3 nucleotides: TGTGCCAGCAGTGAAGCCGGACAGGGGATCTATGGCTACACCTTC. The encoded protein is CASSEAGQGIYGYTF.

This chain connects TRBV28 to TRBJ2-1, with 8 positions matching TRBD2. V gave up 1 base and J gave up 4 bases; unmatched junction bases: 3. The CDR3 extends over 15 amino acids. Looked up from germline, CDR1 is MDHEN and CDR2 is SYDVKM. CDR3 coding DNA: TGTGCCAGCAGTTTATCCCTAGCGGGTTACAATGAGCAGTTCTTC. As protein: CASSLSLAGYNEQFF.

V usage is TRBV28 and J usage is TRBJ1-2, with TRBD1 matching 8 bases. With 4 bases clipped from V and 8 bases from J, the junction kept 9 bases outside the gene matches. CDR1 is MDHEN and CDR2 is SYDVKM in the germline V gene. CDR3 size: 14 residues. The CDR3 protein is CASSSPGGAGGYTF. CDR3 sequence (DNA): TGTGCCAGCAGTTCCCCAGGGGGCGCAGGAGGCTACACCTTC.

The V and J genes are TRBV6-6 and TRBJ2-7, with 8 nucleotides matching TRBD1. J lost 5 bases, V lost 2 bases, and 11 bases had no gene match. CDR1 and CDR2 (germline): MNHNY, SVGAGI (reference sequence). The CDR3 consists of 16 residues. This CDR3 is CASSYDYGQGNDEQYF. The CDR3 coding sequence is TGTGCCAGCAGTTACGATTACGGACAGGGTAACGACGAGCAGTACTTC.

This sequence joins TRBV7-9 and TRBJ1-5; D is ambiguous. CDR3 length: 13 residues. The germline V gene has CDR1 SEHNR and CDR2 FQNEAQ (reference sequence). The V end lost 4 bases, the J end lost 10 bases, and 14 bases lay between the germline ends. The CDR3 nucleotides read TGTGCCAGCAGCTATAAGGGAGGCACCCCCCAGCATTTT. Amino acid sequence: CASSYKGGTPQHF.

This clone was picked up a small number of times. J is TRBJ2-4 and V is TRBV5-1; 7 nucleotides line up with TRBD2. CDR1 SGHRS and CDR2 YFSETQ come from the germline V gene. The CDR3 is 16 residues long. The ends lost 4 bases at V and 5 bases at J; junction bases unmatched: 12. Here the CDR3 DNA reads TGCGCCAGCAGCCCTAGTCCTAGCGGTACCCAAAACATTCAGTACTTC. Translation gives CASSPSPSGTQNIQYF.

CDR3 region: CASSPLHRSDNEQFF. The CDR3 DNA is TGTGCCAGCAGCCCTCTGCACAGATCAGACAATGAGCAGTTCTTC. This chain uses TRBV7-6 with TRBJ2-1; D not certain. Per germline, CDR1 SGHVS and CDR2 FNYEAQ. V gave up 5 bases and J gave up 5 bases, with 16 bases separating them. This CDR3 is 15 amino acids long.